The rows below give T cell receptor beta chains drawn from one sample of a study of a mutant IDH1 vaccine in newly diagnosed glioma. Repertoires were generated with immunoSEQ multiplex PCR, while TCRdb's copy carries only in-frame clones and drops some. Among roughly 120,000 clones, about nine tenths were seen once, and the ten largest hold roughly 0.57%. What these receptors recognize is not known. This sample comprised PBMCs, obtained from a glioma patient whose treatment included an IDH1 peptide vaccine. The receptor set was obtained from a woman aged 45-65 years with glioma. Each CDR3 is given with its conserved first and last residue. A D gene is named only where the DNA matches it firmly.

j_call | v_call | d_call | cdr3_aa | cdr3_nt
TRBJ2-5 | TRBV18 | . | CASSPPGRTEETQYF | TGTGCCAGCTCACCCCCGGGACGGACAGAAGAGACCCAGTACTTC
TRBJ2-3 | TRBV9 | . | CASSVGDTQYF | TGTGCCAGCAGCGTAGGGGATACGCAGTATTTT
TRBJ1-5 | TRBV5-6 | . | CASSRGGNQPQHF | TGTGCCAGCAGCCGAGGAGGAAATCAGCCCCAGCATTTT
TRBJ2-7 | TRBV6-5 | TRBD2 | CASTPTSGPYEQYF | TGTGCCAGCACCCCAACTAGCGGCCCCTACGAGCAGTACTTC
TRBJ1-4 | TRBV7-2 | . | CASSPEWGFREKLFF | TGTGCCAGCAGTCCAGAATGGGGATTTAGGGAAAAACTGTTTTTT
TRBJ2-3 | TRBV7-3 | TRBD2 | CASSLGPLAGGPDTQYF | TGTGCCAGCAGCTTAGGGCCTCTAGCGGGAGGCCCAGATACGCAGTATTTT
TRBJ2-3 | TRBV14 | TRBD1 | CASSPRDRATDTQYF | TGTGCCAGCAGCCCTCGGGACAGGGCCACAGATACGCAGTATTTT
TRBJ2-2 | TRBV18 | . | CASSPPGAGGGTGELFF | TGTGCCAGCTCACCACCGGGCGCGGGTGGTGGCACCGGGGAGCTGTTTTTT
TRBJ2-7 | TRBV25-1 | . | CASRADFPYEQYF | TGTGCCAGCAGGGCGGACTTCCCCTACGAGCAGTACTTC
TRBJ2-7 | TRBV6-5 | TRBD1 | CASSYGDRADEQYF | TGTGCCAGCAGTTACGGGGACAGGGCTGACGAGCAGTACTTC
TRBJ2-5 | TRBV27 | TRBD1 | CASSPPGQGARETQYF | TGTGCCAGCAGTCCCCCGGGACAGGGGGCGCGGGAGACCCAGTACTTC
TRBJ1-5 | TRBV7-8 | TRBD1 | CASSLGAGGSQPQHF | TGTGCCAGCAGCTTAGGTGCAGGGGGTTCTCAGCCCCAGCATTTT
TRBJ2-2 | TRBV18 | TRBD1 | CASSPSPGQGVIGELFF | TGTGCCAGCTCACCCTCCCCGGGACAGGGGGTGATCGGGGAGCTGTTTTTT
TRBJ2-2 | TRBV6-5 | . | CASKKSGGTGELFF | TGTGCCAGCAAAAAGTCCGGGGGCACCGGGGAGCTGTTTTTT
TRBJ1-3 | TRBV9 | TRBD1 | CASSVATTIAGGSGNTIYF | TGTGCCAGCAGCGTAGCTACGACGATCGCAGGGGGCTCTGGAAACACCATATATTTT
TRBJ2-7 | TRBV11-2 | TRBD1 | CASSLEGGRSYEQYF | TGTGCCAGCAGCTTAGAAGGGGGCCGCTCCTACGAGCAGTACTTC